The 8 T cell receptor beta chains listed next were all sequenced from one sample in a study of T cell repertoires in cytomegalovirus infection. Their target antigens are unknown. MiXCR, applied by TCRdb to the reads, yields one record per CDR3 protein. The sample records about 24,000 distinct CDR3 sequences, 22% being singletons. The material was CD8+ T cells from cultured PBMCs, obtained from culture after CMV antigen stimulation. The receptors were gathered from a human donor in good health (CMV status not recorded). Some clones in this sample may be carry-over from other donors' samples.

The chain joins TRBV25-1 to TRBJ2-2; D not certain. Germline V gene data show CDR1 as MGHDK and CDR2 as SYGVNS. This CDR3 spans 13 amino acids. V lost 3 bases and J 3 bases, leaving 5 bases between the germline ends. The CDR3, as DNA: TGTGCCAGCAGTGACCGATACACCGGGGAGCTGTTTTTT. Encoded protein: CASSDRYTGELFF.

The chain carries TRBV4-1 and TRBJ1-1; D may be TRBD1 (5 bases). This CDR3 is built from 15 residues. Germline V gives CDR1 MGHRA, CDR2 YSYEKL. V was trimmed by 1 base and J by 2 bases, leaving 11 bases between them. DNA for the CDR3: TGCGCCAGCAGCCAAGGTCACAGGCCCAACACTGAAGCTTTCTTT. Translation gives CASSQGHRPNTEAFF.

The chain is built from TRBV6-1 and TRBJ2-3; 11 nucleotides agree with TRBD2. CDR1 is MNHNS, CDR2 SASEGT, per germline. J lost 5 bases, V lost 4 bases, and 5 bases had no gene match. This CDR3 contains 15 residues. The CDR3 sequence: CASSGGTSGLDTQYF. As DNA, the CDR3 is TGTGCCAGCAGTGGAGGGACTAGCGGACTAGATACGCAGTATTTT.

This clonotype was recorded a few times. V and J are TRBV4-1 and TRBJ2-1; D is undetermined. CDR1 is MGHRA and CDR2 is YSYEKL in the germline V gene. The CDR3 spans 11 residues. Trimming cost V 3 bases and J 7 bases, with 4 bases left between them. CDR3 in amino acids: CASSQGNEQFF. The CDR3 DNA reads as TGCGCCAGCAGCCAGGGGAATGAGCAGTTCTTC.

The chain has TRBV4-1 and TRBJ1-1, with 7 bases aligning to TRBD1. The CDR3 runs 16 residues. CDR1 is MGHRA and CDR2 is YSYEKL in the germline V gene. V lost 5 bases to trimming and J lost 0 bases; unmatched junction nucleotides: 9. This CDR3 is CASSAEDRLLNTEAFF. DNA for the CDR3: TGCGCCAGCAGCGCGGAGGACAGGTTGCTGAACACTGAAGCTTTCTTT.

The chain has TRBV6-4 and TRBJ1-2; D not certain. The CDR3 is made up of 16 amino acids. CDR1 is MRHNA and CDR2 is SNTAGT in the germline V gene. Trimming removed 3 bases at V and 4 bases at J, with 18 bases between. CDR3 amino acids: CASSDTSEAPFYGYTF. The CDR3 DNA reads as TGTGCCAGCAGTGATACAAGCGAAGCCCCCTTCTATGGCTACACCTTC.

This clonotype was observed many times. The chain combines TRBV7-2 with TRBJ2-7; a weak D match, TRBD1 (5 bases). In germline, CDR1 is SGHTA, CDR2 FQGNSA. Trimming took off 1 base at V and 5 bases at J, with 12 bases between the two ends. This CDR3 has 14 residues. CDR3 bases: TGTGCCAGCAGCTTAGACAGGCCAGGAGACGAGCAGTACTTC. Amino acid sequence: CASSLDRPGDEQYF. Full variable domain (missing parts from reference TRBV7-2 and TRBJ2-7): GAGVSQSPSNKVTEKGKDVELRCDPISGHTALYWYRQSLGQGLEFLIYFQGNSAPDKSGLPSDRFSAERTGGSVSTLTIQRTQQEDSAVYLCASSLDRPGDEQYFGPGTRLTVT.

This CDR3 is CASSLGTGSRNSPLHF. The CDR3 region has the DNA TGTGCCAGCAGCTTAGGGACAGGGTCGCGTAATTCACCCCTCCACTTT. The gene calls are TRBV7-6 and TRBJ1-6, with 8 bases that match TRBD1. This CDR3 spans 16 amino acids. Trimming cost V 1 base and J 6 bases; bases outside gene matches: 5. Per germline, CDR1 SGHVS and CDR2 FNYEAQ.